Shown below are 21 T cell receptor beta chains from a single sample sequenced in a study of blood T cell repertoires in COVID-19. Method: immunoSEQ multiplex PCR; TCRdb's copy keeps in-frame clones and lacks some. This sample yields 350,000 or so clones, of which about 90% are seen a single time; approximately 1% belongs to the top ten. The specimen was PBMCs or T cells enriched from blood (not recorded which). Source of these receptors: a woman aged 25-40 years who had been exposed to COVID-19.

This chain connects TRBV3-1 (or the pseudogene TRBV3-2) to TRBJ2-1; D unclear. Germline CDR1 LGHDT, CDR2 YNNKEL (reference sequence). The CDR3 contains 16 residues. The V gene lost 1 base and the J gene lost 0 bases, with 10 bases spanning the gap. The chain's CDR3 is CASSQGLPGSYNEQFF. The DNA of the CDR3 is TGTGCCAGCAGCCAAGGACTTCCGGGCTCCTACAATGAGCAGTTCTTC.

The chain is built from TRBV19 and TRBJ2-1; TRBD2 agrees at 9 bases. The CDR3 contains 15 residues. Germline CDR1 LNHDA, CDR2 SQIVND (reference sequence). After removal of 3 bases from V and 7 bases from J, the junction contained 7 bases not matched to a gene. The chain's CDR3 is CASSIRSGRRNEQFF. The DNA of the CDR3 is TGTGCCAGTAGTATTAGAAGCGGGAGGAGGAATGAGCAGTTCTTC.

J is TRBJ1-1 and V is TRBV27, with 9 bases aligning to TRBD1. CDR1 and CDR2 (germline): MNHEY, SMNVEV (reference sequence). The junction had 13 bases not matched to a gene; V was cut back by 6 bases and J by 8 bases. The CDR3 extends over 15 amino acids. The CDR3 loop reads CASSPGTGRRGEAFF. In DNA, the CDR3 is TGTGCCAGCAGCCCGGGGACAGGGAGACGGGGGGAAGCTTTCTTT.

The chain carries TRBV19 and TRBJ1-1; tentatively, D is TRBD1 (6 bases). Trimming removed 1 base from V and 0 bases from J, with 15 bases in between. This CDR3 contains 17 residues. Germline V gene sequence: CDR1 LNHDA, CDR2 SQIVND (reference sequence). CDR3 sequence: CASSIGRGPLMNTEAFF. As DNA, the CDR3 is TGTGCCAGTAGTATAGGCAGGGGCCCATTAATGAACACTGAAGCTTTCTTT. The variable domain in full, completed from reference TRBV19 and TRBJ1-1, reads DGGITQSPKYLFRKEGQNVTLSCEQNLNHDAMYWYRQDPGQGLRLIYYSQIVNDFQKGDIAEGYSVSREKKESFPLTVTSAQKNPTAFYLCASSIGRGPLMNTEAFFGQGTRLTVV.

The chain combines TRBV14 with TRBJ2-3, with 8 bases fitting TRBD2. The J segment lost 3 bases and the V segment lost 0 bases, leaving 11 bases of the junction unmatched. The CDR3 has 18 residues. The germline gives CDR1 SGHDN, CDR2 FVKESK. The CDR3 here is CASSQEGPLAGVTDTQYF. CDR3 bases: TGTGCCAGCAGCCAAGAGGGCCCGCTAGCGGGCGTTACAGATACGCAGTATTTT.

The V gene is TRBV2, the J gene TRBJ1-3; the D gene is possibly TRBD1 (5 bases). V was shortened by 3 bases and J by 4 bases, with 16 bases between the two germline ends. The germline V gene encodes CDR1 SNHLY and CDR2 FYNNEI. The length of the CDR3 is 16 residues. CDR3 DNA sequence: TGTGCCAGCAGTGACGGGGGGAAGACTAAAGGAAACACCATATATTTT. It encodes CASSDGGKTKGNTIYF. Full variable domain (remainder filled in from reference TRBV2 and TRBJ1-3): EPEVTQTPSHQVTQMGQEVILRCVPISNHLYFYWYRQILGQKVEFLVSFYNNEISEKSEIFDDQFSVERPDGSNFTLKIRSTKLEDSAMYFCASSDGGKTKGNTIYFGEGSWLTVV.

The chain combines TRBV11-3 with TRBJ1-2, with no clear D. The V and J ends lost 3 bases and 3 bases respectively, with 8 bases between them. This CDR3 region has 13 residues. CDR1 and CDR2 from the germline V gene are SGHNT and YENEEA. CDR3 nucleotide sequence: TGTGCCAGCAGCTTGCAGGTGGACTATGGCTACACCTTC. It yields the protein CASSLQVDYGYTF.

V and J are TRBV5-1 and TRBJ2-5; 14 bases match TRBD2. CDR3 length equals 18 residues. Germline lookup yields CDR1 SGHRS and CDR2 YFSETQ. The junction had 9 bases not matched to a gene; V was cut back by 0 bases and J by 5 bases. The CDR3: CASSLAPTSGRAQETQYF. The CDR3 DNA reads as TGCGCCAGCAGCTTGGCCCCGACTAGCGGGAGGGCCCAGGAGACCCAGTACTTC.

This chain uses TRBV1 with TRBJ2-1; the table assigns TRBD2, which was not confirmed against the DNA. TRBV1 is termed a pseudogene. The CDR3 sequence is 15 residues long. The CDR3 DNA reads TGCACCAGCAGCCACGGGAGGCCGATTCGGAATGAGCAGTTCTTC. Its translation: CTSSHGRPIRNEQFF.

In its sample, this clone was seen once. The V call is TRBV19, the J call TRBJ1-5; 9 positions agree with TRBD1. The V and J ends lost 3 bases and 5 bases, in that order; junction bases with no gene match: 14. The CDR3 extends over 18 amino acids. The germline V gene has CDR1 LNHDA and CDR2 SQIVND (reference sequence). The chain's CDR3 is CASSISSTGQGYHQPQHF. In DNA, the CDR3 is TGTGCCAGTAGTATTTCATCGACCGGACAGGGGTACCATCAGCCCCAGCATTTT. Looking up the rest from reference TRBV19 and TRBJ1-5 gives the full variable domain: DGGITQSPKYLFRKEGQNVTLSCEQNLNHDAMYWYRQDPGQGLRLIYYSQIVNDFQKGDIAEGYSVSREKKESFPLTVTSAQKNPTAFYLCASSISSTGQGYHQPQHFGDGTRLSIL.

V and J are TRBV9 and TRBJ1-1, with D maybe TRBD1 (5 bases). Germline CDR1 is SGDLS and CDR2 is YYNGEE. Deletions cut 4 bases from V and 8 bases from J, with 12 bases between. The CDR3 sequence is 12 residues long. The CDR3 loop reads CASSPVGREAFF. In DNA form, the CDR3 reads TGTGCCAGCAGCCCCGTGGGGCGCGAAGCTTTCTTT.

The rearrangement uses TRBV15 and TRBJ2-6; weak D call: TRBD1 (5 bases). The germline V and J ends were trimmed by 0 bases and 4 bases, with 22 bases remaining between them. This CDR3 has 20 residues. CDR1 is LNHNV and CDR2 is YYDKDF in the germline V gene (reference sequence). The CDR3 DNA is TGTGCCACCAGCAGAGATACCCCTGGCAGGGCGGTTTGGGGGGCCAACGTCCTGACTTTC. It specifies CATSRDTPGRAVWGANVLTF.

This clone came up a few times. The genes are TRBV7-9 and TRBJ1-1; TRBD1 might be the D (5 bases). The germline gives CDR1 SEHNR, CDR2 FQNEAQ (reference sequence). There are 17 residues in the CDR3. Trimming cost V 0 bases and J 4 bases, with 18 bases left between them. The CDR3 protein is CASSLAWGNALGTEAFF. The CDR3 nucleotides read TGTGCCAGCAGCTTAGCGTGGGGCAACGCATTGGGCACTGAAGCTTTCTTT. The full variable domain, rest sourced from reference TRBV7-9 and TRBJ1-1, is DTGVSQNPRHKITKRGQNVTFRCDPISEHNRLYWYRQTLGQGPEFLTYFQNEAQLEKSRLLSDRFSAERPKGSFSTLEIQRTEQGDSAMYLCASSLAWGNALGTEAFFGQGTRLTVV.

The gene calls are TRBV11-3 and TRBJ2-7, with 9 bases matching TRBD1. Germline CDR1 reads SGHNT; CDR2 reads YENEEA. V was pared by 5 bases and J by 3 bases, with 8 bases of the junction left unmatched. This CDR3 contains 15 residues. CDR3 in DNA: TGTGCCAGCAGCCACGGGGGACAGGGTTTCTACGAGCAGTACTTC. Translating it yields CASSHGGQGFYEQYF.

The chain combines TRBV11-2 with TRBJ2-7; D gene ambiguous. This CDR3 is 15 amino acids long. V was clipped by 1 base and J by 2 bases, with 12 bases between them. Germline CDR1 and CDR2: SGHAT and FQNNGV. The CDR3 nucleotides are TGTGCCAGCAGCTTAGGAGAACTTATGACCTACGAGCAGTACTTC. This gives the protein CASSLGELMTYEQYF. The variable domain in full, with the rest retrieved from reference TRBV11-2 and TRBJ2-7, is EAGVAQSPRYKIIEKRQSVAFWCNPISGHATLYWYQQILGQGPKLLIQFQNNGVVDDSQLPKDRFSAERLKGVDSTLKIQPAKLEDSAVYLCASSLGELMTYEQYFGPGTRLTVT.

The rearrangement uses TRBV19 and TRBJ1-5, with D maybe TRBD1 (5 bases). This CDR3 has 15 residues. Germline CDR1 reads LNHDA; CDR2 reads SQIVND (reference sequence). The V gene lost 7 bases and the J gene lost 0 bases, with 13 bases spanning the gap. The CDR3 DNA follows: TGTGCCAGTAAATCACGGGGGAATAGCAATCAGCCCCAGCATTTT. It yields the protein CASKSRGNSNQPQHF. Full variable domain (remainder filled in from reference TRBV19 and TRBJ1-5): DGGITQSPKYLFRKEGQNVTLSCEQNLNHDAMYWYRQDPGQGLRLIYYSQIVNDFQKGDIAEGYSVSREKKESFPLTVTSAQKNPTAFYLCASKSRGNSNQPQHFGDGTRLSIL.

The rearrangement links TRBV5-4 to TRBJ1-2; 9 positions match TRBD1. Germline V lookup: CDR1 SGHNT, CDR2 YYREEE (reference sequence). V gave up 0 bases and J gave up 5 bases; unmatched junction bases: 8. The CDR3 runs 16 residues. CDR3 amino acids: CASSLERDRVRYGYTF. CDR3 nucleotide sequence: TGTGCCAGCAGCTTGGAAAGGGACAGGGTCAGGTATGGCTACACCTTC.

The chain links TRBV13 to TRBJ2-3; TRBD2 matches at 9 bases. The CDR3 extends over 18 amino acids. The V and J ends lost 1 base and 5 bases, in that order; junction bases with no gene match: 13. From germline, CDR1 is PRHDT and CDR2 FYEKMQ (reference sequence). In DNA, the CDR3 is TGTGCCAGCAGCTTAGAGTTCCGGTTAGCGGGAGTAATAGATACGCAGTATTTT. It specifies CASSLEFRLAGVIDTQYF.

The chain is built from TRBV5-8 and TRBJ2-5; D is possibly TRBD2 (6 bases). Germline V gene lookup returns CDR1 SGHTS and CDR2 YDEGEE. The CDR3 is 15 residues long. Trimming shortened V by 6 bases and J by 1 base, and 16 bases separated the two germline ends. In nucleotides, the CDR3 is TGTGCCAGCAATCCCGGGACTGTAGGCCAAGAGACCCAGTACTTC. Its translation is CASNPGTVGQETQYF.

V usage is TRBV11-3 and J usage is TRBJ2-3; 14 bases fit TRBD2. The length of the CDR3 is 14 residues. Germline V gene lookup returns CDR1 SGHNT and CDR2 YENEEA. V lost 3 bases to trimming and J lost 8 bases; unmatched junction nucleotides: 1. As DNA, the CDR3 is TGTGCCAGCAGCTTGACTAGCGGGAGGGTTACGCAGTATTTT. This translates into CASSLTSGRVTQYF.

The chain combines TRBV5-1 with TRBJ1-2; tentatively, D is TRBD1 (5 bases). CDR1 is SGHRS and CDR2 is YFSETQ in the germline V gene. CDR3 length equals 14 residues. Trimming stripped 0 bases from V and 4 bases from J, with 10 bases between. The CDR3 loop reads CASSLVGGVYGYTF. The CDR3 DNA reads as TGCGCCAGCAGCTTGGTTGGGGGGGTCTATGGCTACACCTTC.